A single sample is the source of the 17 T cell receptor beta chains below, sequenced in a study of blood T cell repertoires in COVID-19. Libraries were prepared by immunoSEQ multiplex PCR; TCRdb keeps only in-frame clonotypes and omits some of them. The sample lists about 240,000 clones, about four fifths occurring once. Sequencing was carried out using peripheral blood. All receptors come from a woman between 18 and 29 years old with acute or convalescent COVID-19.

Only a few counts were recorded for this clone. The chain is built from TRBV28 and TRBJ2-1; D is ambiguous. The CDR3 sequence is 12 residues long. Germline V gene lookup returns CDR1 MDHEN and CDR2 SYDVKM. Trimming left V 6 bases short and J 7 bases short, with 10 bases between. The CDR3 nucleotides are TGTGCCAGCAGCCGTTTCGGGAATGAGCAGTTCTTC. Protein product: CASSRFGNEQFF.

On this clone itself: Germline is not matched at one junction end, which may reflect a read error. The rearrangement joins TRBV7-7 to TRBJ2-1; D perhaps matches TRBD2 (5 bases). Germline loops: CDR1 SSHAT, CDR2 FNYEAQ (reference sequence). The CDR3 consists of 14 residues. The CDR3 DNA follows: TGTGCTAGCAGCTTAGCGTTCGGGAACAATGAGCAGTTCTTC. It translates to CASSLAFGNNEQFF.

CDR3 nucleotide sequence: TGCGCCAGCAGCCTCACCGCATTGACAGGGGGCTCCTCTGGAAACACCATATATTTT. Its protein is CASSLTALTGGSSGNTIYF. The chain couples TRBV4-3 to TRBJ1-3; 10 bases agree with TRBD1. The CDR3 covers 19 residues. Trimming at V came to 4 bases and at J to 0 bases, leaving 12 bases not matched to a gene. From germline, CDR1 is LGHNA and CDR2 YSLEER.

This sequence joins TRBV7-2 and TRBJ2-3; TRBD2 matches 12 bases. Trimming at V came to 5 bases and at J to 1 base, leaving 10 bases not matched to a gene. CDR3 length: 18 amino acids. The germline CDR1 and CDR2 sequences are SGHTA and FQGNSA. The CDR3 protein is CASSLGLAGGKRTDTQYF. CDR3 DNA: TGTGCCAGCAGCCTAGGGCTAGCGGGAGGGAAACGCACAGATACGCAGTATTTT.

This clone has a handful of counts. V gene TRBV18 combines with J gene TRBJ1-2; 9 nucleotides align to TRBD1. Germline CDR1 reads KGHSH; CDR2 reads LQKENI. The CDR3 totals 15 residues. Trimming removed 3 bases from V and 3 bases from J; junction bases left unmatched: 5. The DNA for the CDR3 is TGTGCCAGCTCACCGGGACAGGGAGGGGACTATGGCTACACCTTC. It codes for CASSPGQGGDYGYTF.

This sequence joins TRBV28 and TRBJ2-7; the D gene is possibly TRBD1 (5 bases). CDR1 MDHEN and CDR2 SYDVKM come from the germline V gene. Between the trimmed V and J ends, which lost 7 bases and 0 bases, there was a span of 10 bases. This CDR3 spans 13 amino acids. CDR3 in amino acids: CASNGRDSYEQYF. CDR3 DNA sequence: TGTGCCAGCAACGGCAGGGACTCCTACGAGCAGTACTTC.

This clone was detected once. J is TRBJ2-7 and V is TRBV5-1; 9 positions match TRBD2. This CDR3 contains 15 residues. The ends lost 4 bases at V and 0 bases at J; junction bases unmatched: 5. The V gene's germline CDR1 is SGHRS and CDR2 YFSETQ. CDR3 loop: CASSLSGGSSYEQYF. The CDR3 DNA follows: TGCGCCAGCAGCCTTAGCGGGGGTAGCTCCTACGAGCAGTACTTC.

The chain carries TRBV7-8 and TRBJ2-1; a weak D match, TRBD2 (5 bases). Germline V CDR1 and CDR2: SGHVS, FQNEAQ. V was trimmed by 5 bases and J by 0 bases, leaving 8 bases between them. CDR3 length equals 14 residues. The CDR3 loop is CASSDSDSYNEQFF. In nucleotides, the CDR3 is TGTGCCAGCAGCGATAGCGACTCCTACAATGAGCAGTTCTTC.

A few counts support this clone. This chain uses TRBV3-1 (or the pseudogene TRBV3-2) with TRBJ1-2; 12 bases align to TRBD1. J lost 5 bases, V lost 4 bases, and 2 bases had no gene match. There are 14 residues in the CDR3. Germline V gene lookup returns CDR1 LGHDT and CDR2 YNNKEL (reference sequence). CDR3 amino acids: CASSPGQGAYGYTF. In DNA, the CDR3 is TGTGCCAGCAGCCCGGGACAGGGGGCGTATGGCTACACCTTC.

The chain combines TRBV7-6 with TRBJ2-7, with a tentative D call TRBD2 (6 bases). With 4 bases removed from V and 3 bases from J, the gap between germline ends came to 19 bases. Germline V CDR1 and CDR2: SGHVS, FNYEAQ. This CDR3 has 16 amino acids. In DNA, the CDR3 is TGTGCCAGCAGCTCAATTCCGGGACTCGAAAGCTACGAGCAGTACTTC. Its protein is CASSSIPGLESYEQYF.

The chain carries TRBV6-5 and TRBJ2-5, with D possibly TRBD1 on 5 matching bases. Trimming pared 4 bases from V and 3 bases from J, leaving 9 bases between. Germline V CDR1 and CDR2: MNHEY, SVGAGI. This CDR3 region has 13 residues. Here the CDR3 reads CASSFQTEETQYF. DNA of the CDR3: TGTGCCAGCAGTTTTCAGACAGAAGAGACCCAGTACTTC.

The V call is TRBV9, the J call TRBJ1-2, with TRBD1 as a possible D gene (6 bases). V was clipped by 1 base and J by 3 bases, with 13 bases between them. The germline gives CDR1 SGDLS, CDR2 YYNGEE. The CDR3 extends over 15 amino acids. The CDR3 reads CASSVNTGPDYGYTF. The CDR3 coding sequence is TGTGCCAGCAGCGTAAATACAGGGCCGGACTATGGCTACACCTTC.

This chain links TRBV10-3 with TRBJ2-3; 9 bases line up with TRBD2. V trimming: 11 bases; J trimming: 2 bases; junction bases outside the gene matches: 17. CDR1 is ENHRY and CDR2 is SYGVKD in the germline V gene. The CDR3 contains 17 residues. In DNA form, the CDR3 reads TGTGCCGTGGGTGGGGCGGGAAGACTAGCGGACACAGATACGCAGTATTTT. Protein sequence: CAVGGAGRLADTDTQYF.

This chain links TRBV10-1 with TRBJ1-6; maybe TRBD1 (6 bases). The CDR3 is 15 residues long. Germline values: CDR1 WNHNN, CDR2 SYGVQD (reference sequence). Trimming took 0 bases from V and 10 from J, leaving 13 bases between them. The CDR3 loop is CASSESRQGLSPLHF. The CDR3 DNA sequence: TGCGCCAGCAGTGAGTCGCGGCAGGGGTTATCACCCCTCCACTTT.

The V call is TRBV28, the J call TRBJ1-2; D uncertain. Germline V gives CDR1 MDHEN, CDR2 SYDVKM. There are 15 residues in the CDR3. Between the trimmed V and J ends, which lost 2 bases and 0 bases, there was a span of 10 bases. CDR3 sequence reads: CASSLVEGANYGYTF. The CDR3 DNA sequence: TGTGCCAGCAGTTTAGTTGAGGGAGCTAACTATGGCTACACCTTC.

J is TRBJ2-5 and V is TRBV28, with D possibly TRBD2 on 5 matching bases. Between the trimmed V and J ends, which lost 3 bases and 1 base, there was a span of 15 bases. Per germline, CDR1 MDHEN and CDR2 SYDVKM. The length of the CDR3 is 16 residues. This CDR3 reads CASSFQRQAAQETQYF. DNA of the CDR3: TGTGCCAGCAGTTTCCAGCGGCAAGCGGCCCAAGAGACCCAGTACTTC.

Only one count was recorded for this clone. The chain recombines TRBV11-2 with TRBJ2-1; a possible D gene is TRBD2 (6 bases). This CDR3 is built from 13 residues. V lost 2 bases to trimming and J lost 15 bases, with 17 bases between them. The germline V gene has CDR1 SGHAT and CDR2 FQNNGV. This CDR3 is CASSLYERLALFF. CDR3 in DNA: TGTGCCAGCAGCTTATATGAAAGGCTAGCGCTGTTCTTC.